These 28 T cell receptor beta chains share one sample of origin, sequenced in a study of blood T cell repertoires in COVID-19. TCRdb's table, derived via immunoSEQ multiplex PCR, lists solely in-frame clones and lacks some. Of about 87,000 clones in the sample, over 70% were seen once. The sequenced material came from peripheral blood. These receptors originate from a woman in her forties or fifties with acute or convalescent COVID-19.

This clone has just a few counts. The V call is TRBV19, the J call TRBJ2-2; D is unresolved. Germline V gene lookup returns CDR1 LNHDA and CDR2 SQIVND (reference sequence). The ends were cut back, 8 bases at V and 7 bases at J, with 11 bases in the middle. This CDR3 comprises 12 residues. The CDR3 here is CASGRAVGELFF. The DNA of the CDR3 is TGTGCCAGTGGTAGGGCTGTCGGGGAGCTGTTTTTT. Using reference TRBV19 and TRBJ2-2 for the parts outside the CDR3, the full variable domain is DGGITQSPKYLFRKEGQNVTLSCEQNLNHDAMYWYRQDPGQGLRLIYYSQIVNDFQKGDIAEGYSVSREKKESFPLTVTSAQKNPTAFYLCASGRAVGELFFGEGSRLTVL.

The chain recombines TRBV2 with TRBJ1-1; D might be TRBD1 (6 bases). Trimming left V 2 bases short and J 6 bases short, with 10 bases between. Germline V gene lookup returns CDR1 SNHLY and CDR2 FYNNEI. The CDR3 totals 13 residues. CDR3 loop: CASSERTGSEAFF. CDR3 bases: TGTGCCAGCAGTGAAAGAACAGGGTCTGAAGCTTTCTTT.

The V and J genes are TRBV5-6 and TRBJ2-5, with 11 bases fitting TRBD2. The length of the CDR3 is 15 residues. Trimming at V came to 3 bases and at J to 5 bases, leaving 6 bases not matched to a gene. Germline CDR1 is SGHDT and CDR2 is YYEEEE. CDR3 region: CASSYSGGASETQYF. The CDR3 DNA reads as TGTGCCAGCAGCTATAGCGGGGGGGCCAGCGAGACCCAGTACTTC.

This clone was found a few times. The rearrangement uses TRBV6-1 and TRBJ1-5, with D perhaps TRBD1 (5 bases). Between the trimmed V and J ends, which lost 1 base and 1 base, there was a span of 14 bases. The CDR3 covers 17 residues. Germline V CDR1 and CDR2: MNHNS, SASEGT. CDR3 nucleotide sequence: TGTGCCAGCAGTGAAGGTCCCAGCAGGGCGAGCAATCAGCCCCAGCATTTT. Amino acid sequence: CASSEGPSRASNQPQHF.

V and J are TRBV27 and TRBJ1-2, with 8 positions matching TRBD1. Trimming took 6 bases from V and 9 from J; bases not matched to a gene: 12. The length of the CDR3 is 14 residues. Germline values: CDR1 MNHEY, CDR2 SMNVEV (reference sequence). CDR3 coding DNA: TGTGCCAGCAGGTCAATATTTCAGGGGGCGAGCTACACCTTC. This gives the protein CASRSIFQGASYTF.

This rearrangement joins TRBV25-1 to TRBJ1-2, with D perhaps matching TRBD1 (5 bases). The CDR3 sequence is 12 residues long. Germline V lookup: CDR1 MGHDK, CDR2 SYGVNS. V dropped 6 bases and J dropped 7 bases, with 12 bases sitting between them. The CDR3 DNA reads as TGTGCCAGCAGACGGGGACTGGGTGGCTACACCTTC. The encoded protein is CASRRGLGGYTF.

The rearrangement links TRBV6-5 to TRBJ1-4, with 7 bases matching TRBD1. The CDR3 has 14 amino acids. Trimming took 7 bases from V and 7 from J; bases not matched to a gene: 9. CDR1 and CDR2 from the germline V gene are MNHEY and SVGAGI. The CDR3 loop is CASKIGGSGEKLFF. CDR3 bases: TGTGCCAGCAAAATAGGGGGCTCAGGTGAAAAACTGTTTTTT.

The CDR3 reads CASSTAYEQYF. In DNA, the CDR3 is TGTGCCAGCAGCACTGCCTACGAGCAGTACTTC. V gene TRBV21-1 combines with J gene TRBJ2-7; the D call of TRBD2 is as the table states it, not checked on the DNA. TRBV21-1 is given as a pseudogene. This CDR3 has 11 amino acids.

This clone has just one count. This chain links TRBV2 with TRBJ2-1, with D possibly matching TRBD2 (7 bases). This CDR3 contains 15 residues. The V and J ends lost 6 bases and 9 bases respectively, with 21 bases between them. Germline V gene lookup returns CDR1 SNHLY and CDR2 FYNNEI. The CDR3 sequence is CASREKGGGAGEQFF. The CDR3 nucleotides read TGTGCCAGCAGGGAGAAGGGAGGGGGGGCAGGTGAGCAGTTCTTC.

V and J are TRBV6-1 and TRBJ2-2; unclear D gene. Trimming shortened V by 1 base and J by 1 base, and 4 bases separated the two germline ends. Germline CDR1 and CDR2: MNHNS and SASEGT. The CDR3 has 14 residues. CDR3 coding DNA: TGTGCCAGCAGTGAAGTTCGGAACACCGGGGAGCTGTTTTTT. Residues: CASSEVRNTGELFF.

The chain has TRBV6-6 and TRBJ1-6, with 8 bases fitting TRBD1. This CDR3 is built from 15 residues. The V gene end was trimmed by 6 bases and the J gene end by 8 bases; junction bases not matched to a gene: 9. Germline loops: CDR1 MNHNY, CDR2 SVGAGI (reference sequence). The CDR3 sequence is CASSNRGQGDSPLHF. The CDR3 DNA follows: TGTGCCAGCAGCAACCGAGGACAGGGAGATTCACCCCTCCACTTT.

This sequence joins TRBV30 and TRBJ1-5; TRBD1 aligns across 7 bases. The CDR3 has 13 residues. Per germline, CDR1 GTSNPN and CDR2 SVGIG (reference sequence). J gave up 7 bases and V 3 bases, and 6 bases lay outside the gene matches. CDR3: CAWSRGVGQPQHF. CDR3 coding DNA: TGTGCCTGGAGCAGGGGGGTAGGCCAGCCCCAGCATTTT.

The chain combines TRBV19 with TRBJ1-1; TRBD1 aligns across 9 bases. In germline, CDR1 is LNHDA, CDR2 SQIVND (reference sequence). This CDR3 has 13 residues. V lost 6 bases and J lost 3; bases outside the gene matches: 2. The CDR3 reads CASRNRGHTEAFF. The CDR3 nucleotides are TGTGCCAGTAGAAACAGGGGGCACACTGAAGCTTTCTTT.

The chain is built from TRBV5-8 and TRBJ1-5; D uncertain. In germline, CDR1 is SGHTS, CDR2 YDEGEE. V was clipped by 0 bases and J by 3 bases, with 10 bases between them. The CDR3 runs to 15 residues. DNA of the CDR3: TGTGCCAGCAGCTTGGGTTCGAGTTCCAATCAGCCCCAGCATTTT. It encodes CASSLGSSSNQPQHF.

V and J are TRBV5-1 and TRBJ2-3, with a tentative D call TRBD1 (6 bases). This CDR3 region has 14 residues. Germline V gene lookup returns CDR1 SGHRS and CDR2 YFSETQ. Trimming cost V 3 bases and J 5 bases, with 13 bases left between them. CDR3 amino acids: CASSSPGQRDTQYF. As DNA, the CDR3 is TGCGCCAGCAGCTCCCCGGGACAACGAGATACGCAGTATTTT.

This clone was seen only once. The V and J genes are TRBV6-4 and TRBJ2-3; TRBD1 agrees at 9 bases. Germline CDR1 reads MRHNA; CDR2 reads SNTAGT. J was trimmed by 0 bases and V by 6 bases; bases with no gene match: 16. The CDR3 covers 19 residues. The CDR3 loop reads CASSLLPGQGFSSTDTQYF. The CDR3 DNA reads TGTGCCAGCAGCCTTCTCCCGGGACAGGGATTTTCTAGCACAGATACGCAGTATTTT.

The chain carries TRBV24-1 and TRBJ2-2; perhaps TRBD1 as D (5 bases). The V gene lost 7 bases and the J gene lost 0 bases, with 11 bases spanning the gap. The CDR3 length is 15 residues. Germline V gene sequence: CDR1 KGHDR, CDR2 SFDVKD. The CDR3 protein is CATSHRRSNTGELFF. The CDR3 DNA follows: TGTGCCACCAGCCACAGGCGATCGAACACCGGGGAGCTGTTTTTT.

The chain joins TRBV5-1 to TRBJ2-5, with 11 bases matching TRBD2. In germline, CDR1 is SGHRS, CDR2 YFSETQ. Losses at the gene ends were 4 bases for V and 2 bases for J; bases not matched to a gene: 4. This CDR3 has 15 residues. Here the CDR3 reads CASSVSGGGQETQYF. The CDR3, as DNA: TGCGCCAGCAGCGTTAGCGGGGGGGGGCAAGAGACCCAGTACTTC.

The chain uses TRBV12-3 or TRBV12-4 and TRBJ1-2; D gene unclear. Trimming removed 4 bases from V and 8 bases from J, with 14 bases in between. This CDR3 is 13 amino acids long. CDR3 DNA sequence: TGTGCCAGCAGTTCTCAATCGTGGGAGGGCTACACCTTC. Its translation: CASSSQSWEGYTF.

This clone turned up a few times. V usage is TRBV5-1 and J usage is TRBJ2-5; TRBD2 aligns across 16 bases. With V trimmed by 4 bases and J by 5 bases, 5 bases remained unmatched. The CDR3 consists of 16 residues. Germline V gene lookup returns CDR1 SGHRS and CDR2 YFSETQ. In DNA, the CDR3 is TGCGCCAGCAGCCCCGGGACTAGCGGGGGGGCCGAGACCCAGTACTTC. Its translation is CASSPGTSGGAETQYF.

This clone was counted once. CDR3 in amino acids: CASSLGTGGLNTEAFF. Written as DNA, the CDR3 is TGTGCCAGCAGCTTAGGGACAGGGGGATTGAACACTGAAGCTTTCTTT. The chain couples TRBV13 to TRBJ1-1; 9 bases match TRBD1. This CDR3 region has 16 residues. Germline CDR1 and CDR2: PRHDT and FYEKMQ (reference sequence). The trim removed 0 bases at V and 0 bases at J, leaving 2 bases unmatched.

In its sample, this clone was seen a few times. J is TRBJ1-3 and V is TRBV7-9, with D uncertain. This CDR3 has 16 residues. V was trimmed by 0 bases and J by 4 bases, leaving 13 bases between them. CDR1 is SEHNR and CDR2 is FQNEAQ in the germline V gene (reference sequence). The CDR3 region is CASSLATEALGNTIYF. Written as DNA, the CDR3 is TGTGCCAGCAGCTTAGCTACTGAGGCCCTGGGAAACACCATATATTTT.

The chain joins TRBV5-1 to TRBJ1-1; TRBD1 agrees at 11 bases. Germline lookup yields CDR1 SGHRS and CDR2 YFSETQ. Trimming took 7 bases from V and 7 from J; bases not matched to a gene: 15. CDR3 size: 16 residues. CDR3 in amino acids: CASLPDPGQGGIEAFF. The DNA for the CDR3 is TGCGCCAGCCTCCCCGATCCGGGACAGGGGGGGATTGAAGCTTTCTTT. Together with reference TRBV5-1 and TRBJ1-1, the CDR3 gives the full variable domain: KAGVTQTPRYLIKTRGQQVTLSCSPISGHRSVSWYQQTPGQGLQFLFEYFSETQRNKGNFPGRFSGRQFSNSRSEMNVSTLELGDSALYLCASLPDPGQGGIEAFFGQGTRLTVV.

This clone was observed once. The CDR3 loop is CASSEDGTGPYEQYF. The CDR3 DNA reads TGTGCCAGCAGTGAAGACGGGACAGGTCCCTACGAGCAGTACTTC. The rearrangement uses TRBV2 and TRBJ2-7; 8 bases are a match to TRBD1. CDR1 and CDR2 from the germline V gene are SNHLY and FYNNEI. Trimming took 1 base from V and 2 from J; bases not matched to a gene: 4. The CDR3 has 15 residues. The full variable domain, its missing parts supplied by reference TRBV2 and TRBJ2-7, is EPEVTQTPSHQVTQMGQEVILRCVPISNHLYFYWYRQILGQKVEFLVSFYNNEISEKSEIFDDQFSVERPDGSNFTLKIRSTKLEDSAMYFCASSEDGTGPYEQYFGPGTRLTVT.

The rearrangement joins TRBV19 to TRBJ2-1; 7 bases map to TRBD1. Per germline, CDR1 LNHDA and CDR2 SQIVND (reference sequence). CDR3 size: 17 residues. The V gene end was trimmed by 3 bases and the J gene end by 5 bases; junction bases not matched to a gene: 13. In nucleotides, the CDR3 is TGTGCCAGTAGTATTCTCTCCCGGCAGGGGGTAAACAATGAGCAGTTCTTC. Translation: CASSILSRQGVNNEQFF. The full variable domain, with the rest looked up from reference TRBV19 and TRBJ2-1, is DGGITQSPKYLFRKEGQNVTLSCEQNLNHDAMYWYRQDPGQGLRLIYYSQIVNDFQKGDIAEGYSVSREKKESFPLTVTSAQKNPTAFYLCASSILSRQGVNNEQFFGPGTRLTVL.

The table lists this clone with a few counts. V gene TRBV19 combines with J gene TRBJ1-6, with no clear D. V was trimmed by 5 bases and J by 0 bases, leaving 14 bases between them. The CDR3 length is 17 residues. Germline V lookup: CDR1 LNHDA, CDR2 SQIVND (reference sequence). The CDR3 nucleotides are TGTGCCAGTAGTGGAAGACACATGAGCTCCTATAATTCACCCCTCCACTTT. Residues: CASSGRHMSSYNSPLHF.

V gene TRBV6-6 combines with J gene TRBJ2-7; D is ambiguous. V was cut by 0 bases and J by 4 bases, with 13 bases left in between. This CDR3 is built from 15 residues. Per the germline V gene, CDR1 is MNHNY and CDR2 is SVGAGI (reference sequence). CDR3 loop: CASSYSLPPRYEQYF. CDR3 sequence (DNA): TGTGCCAGCAGTTACTCGTTGCCTCCGAGATACGAGCAGTACTTC.

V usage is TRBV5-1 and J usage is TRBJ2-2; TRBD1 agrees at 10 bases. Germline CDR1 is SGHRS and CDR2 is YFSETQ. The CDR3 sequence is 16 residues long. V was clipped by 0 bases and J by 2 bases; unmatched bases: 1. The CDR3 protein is CASSLGQGANTGELFF. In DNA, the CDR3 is TGCGCCAGCAGCTTGGGACAGGGGGCTAACACCGGGGAGCTGTTTTTT.